This TCR beta chain was recovered during a study of shared clonotypes between healthy human individuals. Sequenced by immunoSEQ multiplex PCR; TCRdb stores in-frame clones only, minus some. The data contain 950,000 to 1,300,000 clones, under 80% of them seen just once; the ten biggest clones take up roughly 1.4%. CDR3 length: 14 amino acids. V lost 6 bases, J lost 0 bases, and 11 bases lay in between. Looked up from germline, CDR1 is MDHEN and CDR2 is SYDVKM. The sequenced sample consisted of memory CD4+ T cells sorted from blood. Subset denoted: CD45RA-negative fraction. The receptor comes from a young man in good health. The chain links TRBV28 to TRBJ1-1; D is ambiguous. The DNA for the CDR3 is TGTGCCAGCAGCAAGGACGGATTGAACACTGAAGCTTTCTTT. Encoded protein: CASSKDGLNTEAFF.